This TCR beta chain derives from a study of neurological immune-mediated disorders. Study-wide points: None of the CDR3 amino acid sequences found in expanded clones was shared across subjects. This suggests that the TCR-beta repertoires were private in all groups.

With regard to this clonotype: Its target is unknown. One base away lies a much larger clone, so this may be a sequencing read error.

Over 180 million TCR-beta sequences from 15-18 subjects came from every sequencing run. MiXCR was run by TCRdb on the 5' RACE reads, yielding one entry per CDR3 protein. The sample includes tens of thousands of distinct CDR3 sequences, 9% to 10% seen only once; the top ten take 1.6%. Described time point: longitudinal time-point 1 (baseline). As healthy controls, volunteers from a blood bank in Maryland, USA, were used. Source material was 2 million unsorted PBMCs, stored at -80 °C in RNAlater. The CDR3 extends over 15 amino acids. Germline lookup yields CDR1 LGHNA and CDR2 YSLEER. Sequenced: PBMCs. This chain uses TRBV4-3 with TRBJ2-2; the D gene could be TRBD1 or TRBD2 (5 bases each). The TCR comes from a woman between 35 and 50 years old in good health. CDR3 DNA: TGCGCCAGCAGCCAAGGACAGTACCCACCCGGGGAGCCGTTTTTT. As protein: CASSQGQYPPGEPFF.